This T cell receptor (beta chain) was captured in a study of blood T cell repertoires in COVID-19. The wider study: From the United States, Italy and Spain came samples of acute and convalescent COVID-19.

Original analysis: Reference gene primer amplification yielded estimated nucleated cell counts. Only in-frame clones appear in the TCRdb table, and some are missing; sequencing was by immunoSEQ multiplex PCR. The V and J calls and clone size are taken from that table; D and trimming were inferred from the DNA. The sample lists around 380,000 clones; over 75% were seen once. Residents of approximately 25 US areas, aged 18 to 89 years, made up the participants. Recovery meant two consecutive negative NP/OP PCR tests, professional clearance, or resolved symptoms. The CDR3 length is 15 residues. Trimming stripped 3 bases from V and 6 bases from J, with 17 bases between. The germline V gene encodes CDR1 LGHDT and CDR2 YNNKEL (reference sequence).

The clonotype comes from a man younger than 40 who had recovered from COVID-19. J is TRBJ1-2 and V is TRBV3-1 (or the pseudogene TRBV3-2); possible D gene TRBD1, 6 bases. Sequencing input: PBMCs or T cells enriched from blood (not recorded which). This CDR3 is CASSQIGTQQDGYTF. CDR3 bases: TGTGCCAGCAGCCAGATCGGGACACAGCAGGATGGCTACACCTTC.